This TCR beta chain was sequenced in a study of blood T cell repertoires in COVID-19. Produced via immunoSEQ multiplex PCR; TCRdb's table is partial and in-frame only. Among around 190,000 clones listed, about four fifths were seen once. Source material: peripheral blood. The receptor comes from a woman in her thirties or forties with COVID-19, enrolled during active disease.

The CDR3 here is CASSQDSKTYGYGNTIYF. CDR3 DNA: TGCGCCAGCAGCCAAGATTCGAAGACTTACGGGTATGGAAACACCATATATTTT. The chain couples TRBV4-1 to TRBJ1-3; D not resolved. This CDR3 has 18 amino acids. CDR1 MGHRA and CDR2 YSYEKL come from the germline V gene. V lost 0 bases and J lost 3, with 18 bases in between.